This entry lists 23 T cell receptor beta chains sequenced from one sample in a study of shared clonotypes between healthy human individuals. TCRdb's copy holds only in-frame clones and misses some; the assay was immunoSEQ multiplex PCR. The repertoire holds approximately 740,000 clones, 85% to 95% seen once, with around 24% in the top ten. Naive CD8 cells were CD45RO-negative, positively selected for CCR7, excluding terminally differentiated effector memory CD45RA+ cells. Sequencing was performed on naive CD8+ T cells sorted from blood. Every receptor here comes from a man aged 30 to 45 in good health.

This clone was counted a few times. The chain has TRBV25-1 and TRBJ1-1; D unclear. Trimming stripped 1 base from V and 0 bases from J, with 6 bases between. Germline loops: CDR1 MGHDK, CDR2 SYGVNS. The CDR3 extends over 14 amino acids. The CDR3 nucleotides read TGTGCCAGCAGTGAATCTGGGGTGAACACTGAAGCTTTCTTT. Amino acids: CASSESGVNTEAFF.

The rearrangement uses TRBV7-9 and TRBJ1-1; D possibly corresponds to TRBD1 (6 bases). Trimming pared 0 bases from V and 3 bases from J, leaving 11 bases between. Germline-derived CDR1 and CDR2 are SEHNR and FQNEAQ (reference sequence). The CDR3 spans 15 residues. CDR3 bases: TGTGCCAGCAGCTTAGCGCAGGGGTCGGACACTGAAGCTTTCTTT. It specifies CASSLAQGSDTEAFF.

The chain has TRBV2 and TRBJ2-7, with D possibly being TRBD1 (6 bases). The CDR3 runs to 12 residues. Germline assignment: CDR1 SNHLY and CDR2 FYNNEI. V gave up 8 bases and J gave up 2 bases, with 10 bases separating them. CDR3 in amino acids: CASADRTYEQYF. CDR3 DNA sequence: TGTGCCAGCGCTGACAGGACCTACGAGCAGTACTTC.

The CDR3 sequence: CASSPVLAGHPSYEQYF. The CDR3 DNA reads as TGTGCCAGCAGCCCCGTACTCGCCGGTCACCCGTCCTACGAGCAGTACTTC. The rearrangement joins TRBV11-2 to TRBJ2-7; D is uncertain. The V end lost 5 bases, the J end lost 1 base, and 21 bases lay between the germline ends. The germline V gene encodes CDR1 SGHAT and CDR2 FQNNGV. The CDR3 loop spans 17 amino acids.

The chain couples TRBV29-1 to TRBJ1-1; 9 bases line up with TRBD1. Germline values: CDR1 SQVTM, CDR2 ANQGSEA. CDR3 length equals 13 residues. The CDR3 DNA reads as TGCCTCTCGATCGACAGGGGGAGTACTGAAGCTTTCTTT. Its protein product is CLSIDRGSTEAFF.

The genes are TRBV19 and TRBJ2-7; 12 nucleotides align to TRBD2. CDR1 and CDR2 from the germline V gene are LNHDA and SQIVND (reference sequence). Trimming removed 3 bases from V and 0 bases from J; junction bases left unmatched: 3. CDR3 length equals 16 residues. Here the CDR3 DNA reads TGTGCCAGTAGTATGGGACTAGCGGGTTCCTCCTACGAGCAGTACTTC. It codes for CASSMGLAGSSYEQYF. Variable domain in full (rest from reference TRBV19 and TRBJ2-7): DGGITQSPKYLFRKEGQNVTLSCEQNLNHDAMYWYRQDPGQGLRLIYYSQIVNDFQKGDIAEGYSVSREKKESFPLTVTSAQKNPTAFYLCASSMGLAGSSYEQYFGPGTRLTVT.

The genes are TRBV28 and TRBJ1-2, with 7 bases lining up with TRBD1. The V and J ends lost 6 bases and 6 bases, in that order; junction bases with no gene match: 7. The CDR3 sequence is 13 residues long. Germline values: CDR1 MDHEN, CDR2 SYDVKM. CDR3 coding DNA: TGTGCCAGCAGGCGGCAGGGGGGCCATGGCTACACCTTC. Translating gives CASRRQGGHGYTF.

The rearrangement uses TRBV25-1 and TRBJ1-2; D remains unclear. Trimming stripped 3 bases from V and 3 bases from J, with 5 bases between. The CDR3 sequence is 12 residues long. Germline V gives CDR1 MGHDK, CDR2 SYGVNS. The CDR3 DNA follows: TGTGCCAGCAGTGAGAGGGACTATGGCTACACCTTC. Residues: CASSERDYGYTF.

The CDR3 DNA reads as TGTGCCACCGTCCCTAGCAGGAGGGAGTACTACGAGCAGTACTTC. It translates to CATVPSRREYYEQYF. The J gene is TRBJ2-7, the V gene TRBV10-3; maybe TRBD2 (6 bases). This CDR3 contains 15 residues. Germline CDR1 ENHRY, CDR2 SYGVKD. The V end was cut by 10 bases, the J end by 3 bases, with 22 bases between.

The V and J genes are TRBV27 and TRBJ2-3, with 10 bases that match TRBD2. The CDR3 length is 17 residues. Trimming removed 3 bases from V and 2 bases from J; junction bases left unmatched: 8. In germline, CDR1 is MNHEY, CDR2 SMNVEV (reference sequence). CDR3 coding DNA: TGTGCCAGCAGTTTCAGTCGCAGCGGGAGGGTCACAGATACGCAGTATTTT. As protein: CASSFSRSGRVTDTQYF.

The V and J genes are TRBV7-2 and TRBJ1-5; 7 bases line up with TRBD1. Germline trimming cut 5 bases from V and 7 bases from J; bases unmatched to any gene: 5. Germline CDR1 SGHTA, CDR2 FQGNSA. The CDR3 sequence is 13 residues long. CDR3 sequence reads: CASSPTGNQPQHF. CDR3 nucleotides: TGTGCCAGCAGCCCGACAGGGAACCAGCCCCAGCATTTT. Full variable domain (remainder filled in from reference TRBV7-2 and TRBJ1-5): GAGVSQSPSNKVTEKGKDVELRCDPISGHTALYWYRQSLGQGLEFLIYFQGNSAPDKSGLPSDRFSAERTGGSVSTLTIQRTQQEDSAVYLCASSPTGNQPQHFGDGTRLSIL.

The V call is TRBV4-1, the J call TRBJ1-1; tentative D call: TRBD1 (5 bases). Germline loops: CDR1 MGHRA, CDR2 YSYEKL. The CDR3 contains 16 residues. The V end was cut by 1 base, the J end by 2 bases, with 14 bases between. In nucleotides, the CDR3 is TGCGCCAGCAGCCAAGTACAGGTCAGCCCTAACACTGAAGCTTTCTTT. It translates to CASSQVQVSPNTEAFF.

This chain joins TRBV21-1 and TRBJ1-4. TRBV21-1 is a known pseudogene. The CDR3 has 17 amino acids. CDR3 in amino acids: CAPGAHSPLKGNEKLFF. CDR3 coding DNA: TGTGCCCCCGGGGCCCACAGTCCCTTGAAAGGAAATGAAAAACTGTTTTTT.

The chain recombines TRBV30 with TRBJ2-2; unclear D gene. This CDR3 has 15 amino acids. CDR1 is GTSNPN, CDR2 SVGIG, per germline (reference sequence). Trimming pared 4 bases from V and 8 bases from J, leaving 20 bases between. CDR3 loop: CAWTPGRVRSGELFF. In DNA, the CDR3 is TGTGCCTGGACCCCGGGTAGGGTCCGGAGTGGGGAGCTGTTTTTT. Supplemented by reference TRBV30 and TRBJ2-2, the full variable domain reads SQTIHQWPATLVQPVGSPLSLECTVEGTSNPNLYWYRQAAGRGLQLLFYSVGIGQISSEVPQNLSASRPQDRQFILSSKKLLLSDSGFYLCAWTPGRVRSGELFFGEGSRLTVL.

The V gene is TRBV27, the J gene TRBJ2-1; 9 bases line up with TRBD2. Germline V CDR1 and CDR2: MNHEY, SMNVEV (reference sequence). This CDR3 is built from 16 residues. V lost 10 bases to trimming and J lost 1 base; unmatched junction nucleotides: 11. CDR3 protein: CATHFGGRDSYNEQFF. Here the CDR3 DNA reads TGTGCCACCCACTTTGGCGGGAGGGATTCCTACAATGAGCAGTTCTTC.

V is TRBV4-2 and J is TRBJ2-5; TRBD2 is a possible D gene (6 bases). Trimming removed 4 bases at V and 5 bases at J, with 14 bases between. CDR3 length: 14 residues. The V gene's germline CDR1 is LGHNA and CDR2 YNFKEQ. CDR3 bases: TGTGCCAGCAGCCCGCCGGGACTGGGGGAGACCCAGTACTTC. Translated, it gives CASSPPGLGETQYF.

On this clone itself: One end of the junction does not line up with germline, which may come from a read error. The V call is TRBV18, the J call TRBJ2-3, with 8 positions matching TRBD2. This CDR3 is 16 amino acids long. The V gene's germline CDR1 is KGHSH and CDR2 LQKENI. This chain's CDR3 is CASSPLEAGVTDTQYF. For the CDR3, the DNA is TGTGCCAGCTCCCCACTTGAAGCGGGAGTCACAGATACGCAGTATTTT.

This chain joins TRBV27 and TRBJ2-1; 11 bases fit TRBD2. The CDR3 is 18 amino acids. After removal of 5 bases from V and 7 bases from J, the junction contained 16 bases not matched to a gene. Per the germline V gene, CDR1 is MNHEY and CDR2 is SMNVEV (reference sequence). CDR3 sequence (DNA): TGTGCCAGCAGTCCCCAGGATTTCACTAGCGGGAGCAGAAATGAGCAGTTCTTC. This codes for CASSPQDFTSGSRNEQFF.

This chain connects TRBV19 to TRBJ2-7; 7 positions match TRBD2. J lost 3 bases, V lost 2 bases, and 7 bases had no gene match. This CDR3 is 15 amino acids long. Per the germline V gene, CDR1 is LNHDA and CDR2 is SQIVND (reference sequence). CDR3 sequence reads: CASSITLAVLYEQYF. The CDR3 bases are TGTGCCAGTAGTATAACGCTAGCGGTCCTCTACGAGCAGTACTTC.

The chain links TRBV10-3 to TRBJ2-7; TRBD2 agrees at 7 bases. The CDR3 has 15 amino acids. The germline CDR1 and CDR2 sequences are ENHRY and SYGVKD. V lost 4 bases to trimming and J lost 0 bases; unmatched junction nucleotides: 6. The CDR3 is CAISVPLADSYEQYF. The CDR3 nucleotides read TGTGCCATCAGTGTTCCCCTAGCGGACTCCTACGAGCAGTACTTC.

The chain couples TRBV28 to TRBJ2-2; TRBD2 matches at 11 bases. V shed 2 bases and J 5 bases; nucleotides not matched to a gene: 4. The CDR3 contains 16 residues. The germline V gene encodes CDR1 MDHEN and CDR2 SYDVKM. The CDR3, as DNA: TGTGCCAGCAGTTTACCACTAGCGGGAGATACCGGGGAGCTGTTTTTT. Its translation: CASSLPLAGDTGELFF. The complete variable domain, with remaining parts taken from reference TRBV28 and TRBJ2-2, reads DVKVTQSSRYLVKRTGEKVFLECVQDMDHENMFWYRQDPGLGLRLIYFSYDVKMKEKGDIPEGYSVSREKKERFSLILESASTNQTSMYLCASSLPLAGDTGELFFGEGSRLTVL.

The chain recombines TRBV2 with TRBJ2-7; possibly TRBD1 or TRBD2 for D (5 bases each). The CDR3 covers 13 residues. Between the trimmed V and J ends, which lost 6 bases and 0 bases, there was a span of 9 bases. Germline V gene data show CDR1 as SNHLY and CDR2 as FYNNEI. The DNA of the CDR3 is TGTGCCAGCAGACCGGGACCCTCCTACGAGCAGTACTTC. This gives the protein CASRPGPSYEQYF.

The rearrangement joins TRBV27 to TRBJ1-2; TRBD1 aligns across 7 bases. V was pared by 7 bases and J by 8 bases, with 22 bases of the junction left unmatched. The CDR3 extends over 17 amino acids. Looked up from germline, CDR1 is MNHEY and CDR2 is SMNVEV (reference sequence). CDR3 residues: CASIVRTGQLLPLGYTF. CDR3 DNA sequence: TGTGCCAGCATCGTTCGCACGGGACAGCTTCTTCCTTTGGGCTACACCTTC.